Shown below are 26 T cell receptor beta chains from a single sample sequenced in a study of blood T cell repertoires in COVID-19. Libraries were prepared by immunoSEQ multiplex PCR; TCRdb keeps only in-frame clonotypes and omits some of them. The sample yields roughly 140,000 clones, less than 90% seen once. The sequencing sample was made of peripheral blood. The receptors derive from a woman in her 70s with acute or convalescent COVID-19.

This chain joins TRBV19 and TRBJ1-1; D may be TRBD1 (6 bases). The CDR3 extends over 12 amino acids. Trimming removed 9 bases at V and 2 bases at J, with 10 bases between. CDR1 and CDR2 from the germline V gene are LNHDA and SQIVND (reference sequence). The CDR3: CASRDTNTEAFF. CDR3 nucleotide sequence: TGTGCCAGCCGGGACACCAACACTGAAGCTTTCTTT.

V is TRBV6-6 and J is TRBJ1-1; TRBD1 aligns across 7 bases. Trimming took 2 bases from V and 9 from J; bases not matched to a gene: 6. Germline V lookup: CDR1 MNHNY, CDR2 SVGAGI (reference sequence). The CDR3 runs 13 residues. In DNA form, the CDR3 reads TGTGCCAGCAGTTACCTCAGAGGGGGCAAAGCTTTCTTT. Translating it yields CASSYLRGGKAFF.

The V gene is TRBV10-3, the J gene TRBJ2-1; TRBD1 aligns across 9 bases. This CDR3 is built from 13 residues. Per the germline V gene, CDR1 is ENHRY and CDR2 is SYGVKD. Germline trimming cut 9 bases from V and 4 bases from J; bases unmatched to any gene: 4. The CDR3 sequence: CAISGTGYNEQFF. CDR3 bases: TGTGCCATATCCGGGACAGGGTACAATGAGCAGTTCTTC.

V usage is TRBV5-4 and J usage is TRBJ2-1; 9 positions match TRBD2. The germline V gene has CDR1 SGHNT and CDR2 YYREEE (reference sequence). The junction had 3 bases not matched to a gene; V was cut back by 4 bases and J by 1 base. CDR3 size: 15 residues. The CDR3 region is CASSPAGGSYNEQFF. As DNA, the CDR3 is TGTGCCAGCAGCCCCGCGGGGGGGTCCTACAATGAGCAGTTCTTC.

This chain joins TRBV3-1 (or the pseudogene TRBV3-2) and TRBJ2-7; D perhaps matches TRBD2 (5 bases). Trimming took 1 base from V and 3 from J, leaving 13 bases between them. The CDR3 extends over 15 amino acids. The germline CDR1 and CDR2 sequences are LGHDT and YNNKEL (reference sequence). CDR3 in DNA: TGTGCCAGCAGCCAAGGCCCGGGAACGGTCTACGAGCAGTACTTC. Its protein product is CASSQGPGTVYEQYF.

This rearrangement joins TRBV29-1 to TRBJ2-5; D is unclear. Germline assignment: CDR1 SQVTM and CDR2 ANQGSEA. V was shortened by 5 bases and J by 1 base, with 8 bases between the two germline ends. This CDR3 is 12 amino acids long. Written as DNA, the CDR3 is TGCAGCGTTCTAACAGTCCAAGAGACCCAGTACTTC. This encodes CSVLTVQETQYF. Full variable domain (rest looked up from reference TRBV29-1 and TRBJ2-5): SAVISQKPSRDICQRGTSLTIQCQVDSQVTMMFWYRQQPGQSLTLIATANQGSEATYESGFVIDKFPISRPNLTFSTLTVSNMSPEDSSIYLCSVLTVQETQYFGPGTRLLVL.

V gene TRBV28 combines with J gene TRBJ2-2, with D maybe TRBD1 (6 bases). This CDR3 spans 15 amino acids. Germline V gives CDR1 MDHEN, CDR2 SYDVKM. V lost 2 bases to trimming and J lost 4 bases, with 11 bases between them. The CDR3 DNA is TGTGCCAGCAGTTTAGGGGGCCGGGGCACCGGGGAGCTGTTTTTT. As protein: CASSLGGRGTGELFF.

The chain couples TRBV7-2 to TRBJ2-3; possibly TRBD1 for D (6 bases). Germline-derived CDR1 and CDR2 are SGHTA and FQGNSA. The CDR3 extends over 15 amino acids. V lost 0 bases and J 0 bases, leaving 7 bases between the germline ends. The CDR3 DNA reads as TGTGCCAGCAGCTTAGCGACAGGCAGCACAGATACGCAGTATTTT. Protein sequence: CASSLATGSTDTQYF.

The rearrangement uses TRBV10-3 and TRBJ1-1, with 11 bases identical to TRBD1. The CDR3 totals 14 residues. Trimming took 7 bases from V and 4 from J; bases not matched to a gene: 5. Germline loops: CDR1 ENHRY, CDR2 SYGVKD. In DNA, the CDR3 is TGTGCCATCACCGGGACAGGGGGAATCACTGAAGCTTTCTTT. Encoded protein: CAITGTGGITEAFF.

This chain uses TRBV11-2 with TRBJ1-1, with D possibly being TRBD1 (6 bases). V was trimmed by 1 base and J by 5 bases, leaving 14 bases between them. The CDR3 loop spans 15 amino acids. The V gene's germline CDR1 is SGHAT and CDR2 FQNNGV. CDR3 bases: TGTGCCAGCAGCTTAGTGGGGGGGCGAGGGACTGAAGCTTTCTTT. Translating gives CASSLVGGRGTEAFF.

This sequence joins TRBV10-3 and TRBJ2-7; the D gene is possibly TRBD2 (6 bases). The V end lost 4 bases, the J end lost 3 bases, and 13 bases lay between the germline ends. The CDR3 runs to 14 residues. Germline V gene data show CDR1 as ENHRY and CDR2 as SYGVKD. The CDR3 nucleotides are TGTGCCATCAGTGGTGGCGGGACTCACTACGAGCAGTACTTC. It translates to CAISGGGTHYEQYF.

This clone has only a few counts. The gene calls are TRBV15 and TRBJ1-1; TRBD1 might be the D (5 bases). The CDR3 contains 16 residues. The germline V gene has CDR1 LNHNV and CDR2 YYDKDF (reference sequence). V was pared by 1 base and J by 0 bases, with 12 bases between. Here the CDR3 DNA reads TGTGCCACCAGCAGAGGTCTGGACACCCTGAACACTGAAGCTTTCTTT. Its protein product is CATSRGLDTLNTEAFF.

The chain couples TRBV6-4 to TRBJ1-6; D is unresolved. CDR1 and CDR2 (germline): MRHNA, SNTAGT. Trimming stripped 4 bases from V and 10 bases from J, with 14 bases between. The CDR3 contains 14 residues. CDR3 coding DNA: TGTGCCAGCAGTGCAACAGCCGCTACCTCACCCCTCCACTTT. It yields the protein CASSATAATSPLHF.

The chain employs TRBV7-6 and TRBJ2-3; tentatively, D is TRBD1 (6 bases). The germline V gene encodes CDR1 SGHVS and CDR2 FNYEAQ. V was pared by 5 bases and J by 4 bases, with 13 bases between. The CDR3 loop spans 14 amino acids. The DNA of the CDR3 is TGTGCCAGCAGCCTACAGGGCCAAGCAGATACGCAGTATTTT. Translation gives CASSLQGQADTQYF.

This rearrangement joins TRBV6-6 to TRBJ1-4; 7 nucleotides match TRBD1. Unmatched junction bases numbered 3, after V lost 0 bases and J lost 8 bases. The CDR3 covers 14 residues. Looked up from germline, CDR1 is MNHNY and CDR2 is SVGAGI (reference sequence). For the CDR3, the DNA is TGTGCCAGCAGTTACTCGGGGACAGTGGAAAAACTGTTTTTT. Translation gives CASSYSGTVEKLFF.

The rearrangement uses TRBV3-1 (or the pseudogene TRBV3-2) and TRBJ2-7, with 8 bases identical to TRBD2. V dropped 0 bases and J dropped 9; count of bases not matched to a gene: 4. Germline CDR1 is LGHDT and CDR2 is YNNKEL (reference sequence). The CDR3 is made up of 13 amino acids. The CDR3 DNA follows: TGTGCCAGCAGCCAAGATAAGGCGGGGGGGCAGTACTTC. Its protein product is CASSQDKAGGQYF.

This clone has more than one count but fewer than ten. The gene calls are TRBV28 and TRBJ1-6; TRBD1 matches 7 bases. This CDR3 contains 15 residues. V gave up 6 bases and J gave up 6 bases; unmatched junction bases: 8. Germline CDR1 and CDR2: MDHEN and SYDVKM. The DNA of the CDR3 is TGTGCCAGCAGGCAGACAGGGCCGGTTAATTCACCCCTCCACTTT. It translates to CASRQTGPVNSPLHF.

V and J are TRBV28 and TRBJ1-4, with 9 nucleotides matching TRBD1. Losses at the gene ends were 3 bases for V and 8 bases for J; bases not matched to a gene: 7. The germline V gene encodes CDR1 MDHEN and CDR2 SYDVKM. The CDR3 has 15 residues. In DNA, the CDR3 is TGTGCCAGCAGTTTCCTAGGGACAGGGAAGGAAAAACTGTTTTTT. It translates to CASSFLGTGKEKLFF.

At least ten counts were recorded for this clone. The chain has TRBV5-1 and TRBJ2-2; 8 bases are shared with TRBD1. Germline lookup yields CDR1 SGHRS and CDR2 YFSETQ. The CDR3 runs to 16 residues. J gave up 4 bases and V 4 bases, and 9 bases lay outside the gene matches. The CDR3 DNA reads TGCGCCAGCAGCCCGTCCGGGACAGGATTCACCGGGGAGCTGTTTTTT. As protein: CASSPSGTGFTGELFF.

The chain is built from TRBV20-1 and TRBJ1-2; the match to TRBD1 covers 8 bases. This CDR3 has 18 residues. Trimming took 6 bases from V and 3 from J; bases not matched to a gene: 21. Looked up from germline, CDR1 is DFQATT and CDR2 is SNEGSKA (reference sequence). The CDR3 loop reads CSASNKGGQGAGHYGYTF. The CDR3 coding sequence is TGCAGTGCGAGTAATAAGGGGGGGCAGGGGGCCGGTCACTATGGCTACACCTTC.

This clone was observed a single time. CDR3 region: CASSVRQGHEKLFF. DNA of the CDR3: TGTGCCAGCAGCGTGAGACAGGGGCATGAAAAACTGTTTTTT. V gene TRBV9 combines with J gene TRBJ1-4; 8 bases match TRBD1. Trimming at V came to 2 bases and at J to 6 bases, leaving 3 bases not matched to a gene. CDR1 and CDR2 (germline): SGDLS, YYNGEE. The CDR3 runs to 14 residues.

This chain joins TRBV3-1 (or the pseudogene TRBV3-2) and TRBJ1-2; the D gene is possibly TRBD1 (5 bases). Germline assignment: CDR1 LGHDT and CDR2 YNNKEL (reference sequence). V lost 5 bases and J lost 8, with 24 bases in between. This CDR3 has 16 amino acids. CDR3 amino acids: CASSTSSSGGGIGYTF. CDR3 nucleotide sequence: TGTGCCAGCAGCACATCATCGTCGGGCGGGGGGATCGGCTACACCTTC.

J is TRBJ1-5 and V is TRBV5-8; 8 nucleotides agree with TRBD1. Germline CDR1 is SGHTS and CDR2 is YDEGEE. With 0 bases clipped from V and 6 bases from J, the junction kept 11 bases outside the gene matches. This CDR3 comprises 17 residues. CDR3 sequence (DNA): TGTGCCAGCAGCTTGGGCAGGGGGCGCGGGTCACCTCAGCCCCAGCATTTT. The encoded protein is CASSLGRGRGSPQPQHF. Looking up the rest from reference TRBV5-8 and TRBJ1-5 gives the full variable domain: EAGVTQSPTHLIKTRGQQATLRCSPISGHTSVYWYQQALGLGLQFLLWYDEGEERNRGNFPPRFSGRQFPNYSSELNVNALELEDSALYLCASSLGRGRGSPQPQHFGDGTRLSIL.

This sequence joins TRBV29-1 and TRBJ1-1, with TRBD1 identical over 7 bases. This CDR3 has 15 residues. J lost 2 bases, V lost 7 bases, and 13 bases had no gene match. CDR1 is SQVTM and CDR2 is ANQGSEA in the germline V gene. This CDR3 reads CSGRTTGTINTEAFF. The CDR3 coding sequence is TGCAGCGGACGAACGACAGGGACAATAAACACTGAAGCTTTCTTT.

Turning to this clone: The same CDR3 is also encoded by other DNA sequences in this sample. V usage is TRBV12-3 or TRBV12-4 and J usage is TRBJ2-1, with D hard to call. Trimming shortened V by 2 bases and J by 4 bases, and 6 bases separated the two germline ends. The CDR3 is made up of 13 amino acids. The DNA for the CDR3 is TGTGCCAGCAGTTTAAGACAATACAATGAGCAGTTCTTC. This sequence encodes CASSLRQYNEQFF.

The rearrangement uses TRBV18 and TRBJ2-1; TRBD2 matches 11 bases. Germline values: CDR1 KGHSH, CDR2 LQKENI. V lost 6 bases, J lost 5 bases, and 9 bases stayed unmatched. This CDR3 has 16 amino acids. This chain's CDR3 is CASSTTPSGGNNEQFF. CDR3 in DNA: TGTGCCAGCTCTACCACCCCTAGCGGGGGGAACAATGAGCAGTTCTTC.